This T cell receptor (beta chain) is from a study of T cell changes during pregnancy in multiple sclerosis. Repertoires were generated with immunoSEQ multiplex PCR, while TCRdb's copy carries only in-frame clones and drops some. Among about 38,000 clones, roughly 89% were seen once, and the ten largest hold approximately 0.52%. The germline gives CDR1 SGDLS, CDR2 YYNGEE. The CDR3 runs to 14 residues. Trimming left V 4 bases short and J 0 bases short, with 11 bases between. The sequence was collected from a female donor with multiple sclerosis, enrolled in a pregnancy study. This specimen consisted of CD4+ T cells from peripheral blood mononuclear cells, obtained in the second trimester of pregnancy. The chain joins TRBV9 to TRBJ2-7, with D possibly matching TRBD1 (6 bases). The CDR3 here is CASSSTGSSYEQYF. The CDR3 DNA reads as TGTGCCAGCAGCAGTACAGGGAGCTCCTACGAGCAGTACTTC.